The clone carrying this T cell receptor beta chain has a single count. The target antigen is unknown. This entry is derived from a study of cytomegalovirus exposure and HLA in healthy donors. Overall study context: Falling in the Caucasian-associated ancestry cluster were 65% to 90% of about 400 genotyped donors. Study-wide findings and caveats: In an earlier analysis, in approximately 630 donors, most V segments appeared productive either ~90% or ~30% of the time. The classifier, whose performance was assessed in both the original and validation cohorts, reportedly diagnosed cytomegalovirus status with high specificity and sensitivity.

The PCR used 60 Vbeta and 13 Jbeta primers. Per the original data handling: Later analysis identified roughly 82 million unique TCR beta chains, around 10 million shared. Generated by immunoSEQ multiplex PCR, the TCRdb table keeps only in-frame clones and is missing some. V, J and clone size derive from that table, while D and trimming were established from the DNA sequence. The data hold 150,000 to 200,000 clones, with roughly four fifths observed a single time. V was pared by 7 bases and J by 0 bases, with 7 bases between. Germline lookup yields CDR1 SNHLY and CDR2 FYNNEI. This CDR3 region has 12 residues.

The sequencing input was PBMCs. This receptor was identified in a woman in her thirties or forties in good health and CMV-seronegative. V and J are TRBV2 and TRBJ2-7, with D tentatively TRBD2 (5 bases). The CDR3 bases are TGTGCCAGCAACGGGGTCTCCTACGAGCAGTACTTC. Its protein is CASNGVSYEQYF. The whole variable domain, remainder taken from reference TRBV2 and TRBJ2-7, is EPEVTQTPSHQVTQMGQEVILRCVPISNHLYFYWYRQILGQKVEFLVSFYNNEISEKSEIFDDQFSVERPDGSNFTLKIRSTKLEDSAMYFCASNGVSYEQYFGPGTRLTVT.